A single T cell receptor beta chain is shown here with its context. Every subset had its genomic DNA shared out evenly among several immunoSEQ plates. In the source study's methods: ImmunoSEQ yielded junction-only sequences lacking quality scores, so filtering differed. The repertoire was sequenced with immunoSEQ multiplex PCR; TCRdb's copy has only in-frame clones and lacks some. That table gives V, J and clone size, and the DNA gave D and trimming. The sample records under 750,000 clones, 55% to 80% being singletons. The data were taken from a study of shared clonotypes between healthy human individuals. Across the study: CD4 naive and CD4 memory each took three plates per donor, while CD8 naive took two and CD8 memory one.

Recent vaccinations or acute infections were absent in the healthy HIV-negative adult donors. This sequence was found in a woman in her 30s in good health. The specimen sequenced was memory CD4+ T cells sorted from blood. Subset indicated: CD45RA-negative fraction.

CDR3 amino acids: CASNDRDSLQPQHF. CDR3 sequence (DNA): TGTGCCAGCAACGACAGGGATTCCCTTCAGCCCCAGCATTTT. This chain uses TRBV18 with TRBJ1-5; TRBD1 matches at 7 bases. This CDR3 region has 14 residues. Trimming cost V 8 bases and J 6 bases; bases outside gene matches: 10. From germline, CDR1 is KGHSH and CDR2 LQKENI.